The present T cell receptor beta chain was sequenced within a study of cytomegalovirus exposure and HLA in healthy donors (dated by TCRdb to about 2017). Study-level background: In an earlier analysis of approximately 640 of the donors, 250 to 350 Gb of sequence data and 117 million unique TCR beta sequences from about 190 million T cells were reported. An early release that covered about 600 HLA-typed donors contained approximately 300 gigabases of sequencing data and 85 million to 100 million unique TCR sequences. The genetic ancestry cluster associated with self-reported Caucasian donors included over 80% of the approximately 400 genotyped donors. The study aimed to test whether signatures of past pathogen exposure could be identified by cataloging public T cell receptors. The T cell repertoires of roughly 660 subjects were profiled by immunosequencing and related to cytomegalovirus serostatus. A separate validation cohort of more than 100 different subjects was used in addition to the roughly 670-subject first cohort. High-throughput TCR immunosequencing, statistical association of individual TCRs with disease status, and machine learning were combined to predict cytomegalovirus infection status. In a later analysis, previously published TCR beta repertoires from fewer than 750 donors were re-analyzed and high-resolution HLA genotyping was added so that TCR occurrence patterns could be studied. The later analysis used no new phenotypic data to find candidate immune exposures, relying instead on TCR beta sequences and their occurrence across donors. An earlier analysis of some 600 of the donors applied high-throughput TCR beta sequencing to assess whether each TCR beta V gene segment acted as functional or pseudogenic. Donor age, sex, ethnicity and CMV serostatus were collected together with the repertoire data. In a later genetic analysis, genome-wide SNP genotypes for about 55% of the roughly 700 donors were used, and that subset was treated as a discovery cohort. Every discovery cohort repertoire had been produced on one sequencing platform. HLA typing covered class I and class II loci at four-digit resolution. The number of donors typed differed by locus, with about 629-630 for A, B, C, DRB1 and DQB1, around 520 for DQA1, 600 to 610 for DPA1, and 400 to 490 for DPB1. Several DR-DQ haplotypes were handled as single units for association and clustering, since linkage in the cohort was strong. Across under 500 genotyped donors of the cohort, an average of about 220,000 unique TCR beta nucleotide sequences per donor were sequenced, and roughly 20% of those sequences were non-productive.

The cohort comprised some 730 healthy bone marrow donors. At the time of sampling, every cohort member was nominally healthy, though immune exposures that went unrecorded were likely present. The donor tested CMV seronegative, placing the donor among the 350 to 400 seronegative members of the cohort. A peripheral blood sample was provided by each donor, and peripheral blood mononuclear cells were used for TCR beta sequencing. Genomic DNA extraction from the blood cell samples was performed with the Qiagen DNeasy Blood Extraction Kit. Library creation used the immunoSEQ multiplex PCR assay. For the multiplex PCR, a mixture combining 60 forward primers for TCR Vbeta segments and 13 reverse primers for TCR Jbeta segments was used. Amplification of the CDR3 region of rearranged TCR beta genes was performed with a multiplex PCR assay on genomic DNA. The amplified TCR beta libraries were sequenced on the Illumina HiSeq System as 87-base-pair reads. The authors processed their data as follows. Across the 700 or so repertoires, a later analysis counted 78 million or so unique TCR beta chains, 8.5 million to 12 million of which were shared by at least two donors. A nearest-neighbor algorithm error-corrected the raw reads and collapsed the reads into unique sequences, merging closely related sequences to remove PCR and sequencing errors. V, D and J gene segments were assigned by aligning CDR3 sequences to IMGT reference sequences. For a sequence to be retained, a match of at least six nucleotides to both a V gene segment and a J gene segment was required. Rearrangements were classified as productive when the CDR3 lacked stop codons and remained in frame with V and J, and all other rearrangements were classified as non-productive. CDR3 was defined by IMGT convention, running from the second conserved V-encoded cysteine to the conserved J-encoded phenylalanine. The earlier analysis of approximately 500 of the donors excluded sequences that lacked an unambiguous match to a single V gene segment. An earlier analysis of just under 600 of the donors called V segments functional above 56.7% productive rearrangements and segregating when the between-donor standard deviation exceeded 5%. A statistical classification framework was developed to diagnose cytomegalovirus status using the catalog of TCR beta chain sequences. V and J gene assignment, in a later analysis, came from comparing TCR nucleotide sequences with IMGT/GENE-DB human TR gene sequences. Using the TCRdist pipeline, a later analysis assigned CDR3 sequences along with most-parsimonious VDJ recombination scenarios. In a later analysis, each TCR beta chain was defined by its CDR3 amino acid sequence together with its V-gene family, and reads lacking a unique V-gene family were excluded. A later analysis removed 600 or so highly shared, low-generation-probability nucleotide sequences to deal with suspected cross-contamination and a sequencing artifact. For each public chain, a later analysis derived a clonal expansion index from normalized ranks of inferred template counts within each repertoire. In a later analysis, generation probabilities were computed using a VDJ recombination model fitted to out-of-frame rearrangements, and the results were checked against IGoR. A later analysis scored TCR-TCR, TCR-HLA and TCR-CMV co-occurrence with hypergeometric tests, applying a repertoire-size bias correction to TCR pairs. To estimate false discovery rates, a later analysis permuted the HLA or CMV assignments 20 times. In a later analysis, co-occurring TCRs were grouped using DBSCAN, and TCRdist sequence similarity was added for clustering within HLA-allele-positive subsets. Co-occurrence clustering excluded repertoires with fewer than 30,000 or more than 120,000 public chains, plus five with anomalous nucleotide sharing. The table was pulled from immuneACCESS by TCRdb, which kept in-frame rearrangements only. Such tables lose some clones; where checked, under half of the loss comes from unresolved V genes, and the rest has no known cause. Clonal size and the V and J genes are those of that table, whereas D and trimming came from the DNA. For this sample there are 80,000 to 95,000 clones; 60% to 80% appear just once. The top ten clones comprise approximately 5.7% of the sample.

As concerns this clone: Its antigen is unknown. Base-call qualities are not available, and no considerably larger clone is one nucleotide away.

Via the germline V gene (reference sequence), CDR1 is LNHDA and CDR2 SQIVND. After removal of 3 bases from V and 5 bases from J, the junction retains 6 bases not matched to a gene. Spanning cysteine to phenylalanine, the CDR3 consists of 16 amino acids. The sequence is cut down to CDR3 DNA, 48 bases in frame from base 1. The investigation overall reported the following: The study gave a list of more than 150 TCR beta chains associated with cytomegalovirus. This cohort had only TCR beta chains sequenced, and the lack of alpha or paired-chain data limited which features could be detected. According to a later genetic analysis, donors in an Asian-associated ancestry cluster had fewer N-insertions in productive TCRs than the approximately 710-donor mean. In vitro tests confirmed that a few of the cytomegalovirus-associated TCR beta chains recognize cytomegalovirus antigens. An earlier analysis of approximately 570 of the donors showed that most TCR beta V segments appeared in productive rearrangements either about 87% or about 30% of the time, which broadly matched IMGT annotations. According to the authors, the approach could potentially be generalized to other disease states and immunological phenotypes. Sequencing depth was assumed to be roughly uniform across donors in the presence/absence analyses, though that assumption may not hold. Because some donors lacked HLA typing at each locus, the association tests relied only on the typed subset. A later analysis reported that several top co-occurrence clusters appeared linked to parvovirus B19, influenza, CMV and Epstein-Barr virus. Correlated functional status among segregating V segments might reflect linkage disequilibrium, but an unknown experimental factor could not be ruled out. A further reported finding was that TCR beta sequences accurately predicted the HLA-A and HLA-B alleles for most subjects in the first cohort. Immune exposure information for the cohort was limited to CMV serostatus. A cluster of highly shared sequence variants was judged likely to be a technical artifact of the sequencing pipeline. Strong co-occurrence of HLA alleles, especially DR and DQ, made assigning TCR associations to individual alleles difficult. Most TCR sequences were seen in very few donors, while some public TCRs were found in many individuals. The 87-base-pair reads could not distinguish some IMGT-functional V segments, including TRBV6-2 and TRBV6-3, so those segments were excluded. Because counts were too low, 15 to 20 rarely observed V segments, including chromosome 9 orphons, were excluded from the earlier analysis of some 590 of the donors. At a false discovery rate of 0.05, a later analysis linked fewer than 20,000 TCR beta sequences to specific HLA alleles. Cytomegalovirus status was reported to be diagnosed by the classifier with high specificity and sensitivity in both the original and validation cohorts. A later analysis found that TCR association rates varied across HLA loci, with DRB1 alleles showing the most associated TCRs and HLA-C alleles the fewest. In a later analysis, most CMV-associated TCR beta chains were found to appear HLA-restricted, with HLA associations seemingly driven largely by CMV exposure. In a later analysis, HLA-associated TCR beta chains showed more clonal expansion and lower generation probabilities than non-associated chains that were equally common. V-gene and J-gene trimming of TCR beta chains was associated with a missense DCLRE1C variant in a later genetic analysis, and the association was replicated in an independent cohort.

The chain employs TRBV19 and TRBJ2-2; TRBD1 agrees with 10 junctional bases. The sample consisted of PBMCs. The sequence derives from a female donor in good health and CMV-seronegative. The CDR3 reads CASSMFGTGETGELFF. The DNA sequence reads TGTGCCAGTAGTATGTTTGGGACAGGGGAGACCGGGGAGCTGTTTTTT. With the rest looked up from the reference TRBV19 and TRBJ2-2 genes rather than sequenced, the full variable domain is DGGITQSPKYLFRKEGQNVTLSCEQNLNHDAMYWYRQDPGQGLRLIYYSQIVNDFQKGDIAEGYSVSREKKESFPLTVTSAQKNPTAFYLCASSMFGTGETGELFFGEGSRLTVL.